These 30 T cell receptor beta chains came from one sample sequenced in a study of blood T cell repertoires in COVID-19. Sequenced by immunoSEQ multiplex PCR; TCRdb stores in-frame clones only, minus some. Here the sample spans some 300,000 clones, around nine tenths being singletons. The sequenced sample was PBMCs or T cells enriched from blood (not recorded which). Receptor source: a woman between 45 and 65 years old who had been exposed to COVID-19.

This chain uses TRBV28 with TRBJ1-3; possibly TRBD1 for D (5 bases). Germline CDR1 reads MDHEN; CDR2 reads SYDVKM. This CDR3 spans 17 amino acids. Trimming removed 5 bases from V and 4 bases from J, with 21 bases in between. The CDR3 reads CASSHWGEGTAGNTIYF. In DNA form, the CDR3 reads TGTGCCAGCAGTCATTGGGGGGAGGGAACCGCCGGAAACACCATATATTTT.

The chain uses TRBV19 and TRBJ2-3; 9 bases align to TRBD2. Germline CDR1 and CDR2: LNHDA and SQIVND (reference sequence). The CDR3 has 15 amino acids. The ends lost 7 bases at V and 6 bases at J; junction bases unmatched: 11. In nucleotides, the CDR3 is TGTGCCAGTACCGCGGGGCGGGGGGGCCACGATACGCAGTATTTT. Its translation is CASTAGRGGHDTQYF.

The chain carries TRBV29-1 and TRBJ2-7; D not resolved. Trimming pared 4 bases from V and 5 bases from J, leaving 12 bases between. The CDR3 sequence is 12 residues long. Germline V lookup: CDR1 SQVTM, CDR2 ANQGSEA. CDR3 coding DNA: TGCAGCGTTGGTCCACAAATCCACGAGCAGTACTTC. It translates to CSVGPQIHEQYF.

The rearrangement joins TRBV28 to TRBJ1-4; D remains ambiguous. The V end was cut by 2 bases, the J end by 0 bases, with 13 bases between. The CDR3 consists of 17 residues. Germline loops: CDR1 MDHEN, CDR2 SYDVKM. CDR3 sequence (DNA): TGTGCCAGCAGTTTAGAGGCCGGCGGAGCAACTAATGAAAAACTGTTTTTT. The encoded protein is CASSLEAGGATNEKLFF.

The chain has TRBV29-1 and TRBJ2-7; D is unclear. V gave up 0 bases and J gave up 1 base, with 7 bases separating them. Germline V gene sequence: CDR1 SQVTM, CDR2 ANQGSEA. The CDR3 is made up of 13 amino acids. CDR3 sequence reads: CSVEEVESYEQYF. Here the CDR3 DNA reads TGCAGCGTTGAAGAGGTCGAGTCCTACGAGCAGTACTTC.

Worth noting for this clone: The sample has other DNA sequences that encode this CDR3 too. The J gene is TRBJ1-2, the V gene TRBV7-9; D is possibly TRBD1 (6 bases). V lost 1 base and J lost 2, with 8 bases in between. CDR3 size: 14 residues. From germline, CDR1 is SEHNR and CDR2 FQNEAQ (reference sequence). The DNA of the CDR3 is TGTGCCAGCAGCTTAGGCCAGGGGAACTATGGCTACACCTTC. It yields the protein CASSLGQGNYGYTF.

V usage is TRBV30 and J usage is TRBJ1-5, with D tentatively TRBD1 (6 bases). Germline CDR1 reads GTSNPN; CDR2 reads SVGIG (reference sequence). V lost 2 bases, J lost 1 base, and 12 bases lay in between. The CDR3 is 15 amino acids. The CDR3: CAWSLTQGSNQPQHF. The CDR3, as DNA: TGTGCCTGGAGTTTAACACAGGGAAGCAATCAGCCCCAGCATTTT.

The rearrangement uses TRBV19 and TRBJ2-1; 9 bases are a match to TRBD1. The CDR3 covers 17 residues. J gave up 4 bases and V 6 bases, and 13 bases lay outside the gene matches. Looked up from germline, CDR1 is LNHDA and CDR2 is SQIVND (reference sequence). CDR3 in amino acids: CASRSGMGQGTYNEQFF. The CDR3 DNA reads as TGTGCCAGTAGAAGCGGGATGGGACAGGGAACATACAATGAGCAGTTCTTC.

The chain is built from TRBV7-2 and TRBJ2-7; TRBD2 matches 8 bases. The V and J ends lost 0 bases and 7 bases, in that order; junction bases with no gene match: 14. The length of the CDR3 is 17 residues. Per the germline V gene, CDR1 is SGHTA and CDR2 is FQGNSA. In nucleotides, the CDR3 is TGTGCCAGCAGCTTAGCCACGCCGGGGGGGGTACCGCGGGAGCAGTACTTC. Translated: CASSLATPGGVPREQYF.

The chain uses TRBV7-4 and TRBJ1-5, with D tentatively TRBD1 (6 bases). V was trimmed by 5 bases and J by 4 bases, leaving 9 bases between them. CDR1 and CDR2 from the germline V gene are SGHVT and SQSDAQ. This CDR3 is built from 13 residues. The DNA for the CDR3 is TGTGCCAGCAGCCGCAGGGGTAATCAGCCCCAGCATTTT. The encoded protein is CASSRRGNQPQHF.

The chain couples TRBV3-1 (or the pseudogene TRBV3-2) to TRBJ1-1; 10 bases fit TRBD1. The length of the CDR3 is 16 residues. With V trimmed by 6 bases and J by 4 bases, 11 bases remained unmatched. The V gene's germline CDR1 is LGHDT and CDR2 YNNKEL (reference sequence). CDR3: CASRPGTGEGGTEAFF. The CDR3 DNA follows: TGTGCCAGCAGACCCGGGACAGGGGAGGGTGGCACTGAAGCTTTCTTT.

This clone was counted once. The rearrangement uses TRBV2 and TRBJ1-2, with a weak D call TRBD1 (5 bases). With 7 bases removed from V and 4 bases from J, the gap between germline ends came to 13 bases. The CDR3 has 13 residues. From germline, CDR1 is SNHLY and CDR2 FYNNEI. CDR3 in DNA: TGTGCCAGCACCGCCCCAGGGATCTATGGCTACACCTTC. Its protein product is CASTAPGIYGYTF.

This chain joins TRBV6-5 and TRBJ1-1; TRBD1 matches 7 bases. In germline, CDR1 is MNHEY, CDR2 SVGAGI. V lost 5 bases to trimming and J lost 5 bases; unmatched junction nucleotides: 5. The length of the CDR3 is 13 residues. This CDR3 reads CASSKTGLTEAFF. The CDR3 DNA sequence: TGTGCCAGCAGTAAGACAGGGCTTACTGAAGCTTTCTTT.

V gene TRBV11-1 combines with J gene TRBJ1-2; 7 nucleotides agree with TRBD1. CDR3 length equals 14 residues. Germline trimming cut 6 bases from V and 0 bases from J; bases unmatched to any gene: 4. Germline CDR1 reads SGHAT; CDR2 reads FQDESV (reference sequence). The CDR3 is CASSFGTANYGYTF. CDR3 DNA sequence: TGTGCCAGCAGTTTTGGGACAGCTAACTATGGCTACACCTTC.

The CDR3 here is CASSLSGQGNSPLHF. The DNA for the CDR3 is TGTGCCAGCAGCTTATCGGGACAGGGCAATTCACCCCTCCACTTT. The rearrangement joins TRBV7-2 to TRBJ1-6, with TRBD1 matching over 9 bases. Germline lookup yields CDR1 SGHTA and CDR2 FQGNSA. The CDR3 sequence is 15 residues long. The V segment lost 2 bases and the J segment 7 bases; nucleotides outside the gene matches: 3. Together with reference TRBV7-2 and TRBJ1-6, the CDR3 gives the full variable domain: GAGVSQSPSNKVTEKGKDVELRCDPISGHTALYWYRQSLGQGLEFLIYFQGNSAPDKSGLPSDRFSAERTGGSVSTLTIQRTQQEDSAVYLCASSLSGQGNSPLHFGNGTRLTVT.

This clone was picked up a small number of times. The chain uses TRBV29-1 and TRBJ1-1; tentatively, D is TRBD1 (5 bases). V lost 6 bases and J 2 bases, leaving 13 bases between the germline ends. From germline, CDR1 is SQVTM and CDR2 ANQGSEA. This CDR3 spans 13 amino acids. CDR3 nucleotides: TGCAGCGTCGTGGTGACAGCCAACACTGAAGCTTTCTTT. This codes for CSVVVTANTEAFF.

A single count supports this clone. The chain combines TRBV5-1 with TRBJ1-1; 8 nucleotides line up with TRBD1. This CDR3 comprises 14 residues. Germline V gene data show CDR1 as SGHRS and CDR2 as YFSETQ. Trimming took 0 bases from V and 7 from J; bases not matched to a gene: 5. CDR3 coding DNA: TGCGCCAGCAGCTTGGCTCAGGGGGCAAGTGAAGCTTTCTTT. It translates to CASSLAQGASEAFF.

This sequence joins TRBV27 and TRBJ1-2; D is unresolved. Germline V gene data show CDR1 as MNHEY and CDR2 as SMNVEV (reference sequence). The V end was cut by 5 bases, the J end by 4 bases, with 11 bases between. This CDR3 contains 13 residues. Here the CDR3 DNA reads TGTGCCAGCAGTGTGAGAAGATCCTATGGCTACACCTTC. This codes for CASSVRRSYGYTF.

The chain is built from TRBV5-1 and TRBJ2-2; 11 positions agree with TRBD1. The CDR3 consists of 15 residues. The V and J ends lost 2 bases and 6 bases, in that order; junction bases with no gene match: 3. Germline V gene data show CDR1 as SGHRS and CDR2 as YFSETQ. CDR3 region: CASSFGQGAPGELFF. CDR3 nucleotides: TGCGCCAGCAGCTTCGGACAGGGGGCGCCCGGGGAGCTGTTTTTT.

A remark on this clone: Within the sample, other DNA sequences also encode this same CDR3. This chain joins TRBV5-1 and TRBJ1-4, with 8 nucleotides matching TRBD1. This CDR3 has 14 amino acids. Germline V CDR1 and CDR2: SGHRS, YFSETQ. After removal of 1 base from V and 7 bases from J, the junction contained 3 bases not matched to a gene. The CDR3 loop reads CASSLSQGGEKLFF. DNA of the CDR3: TGCGCCAGCAGCTTGTCACAGGGGGGTGAAAAACTGTTTTTT.

The chain recombines TRBV21-1 with TRBJ1-4; the table's D call, TRBD1, has no DNA check behind it. TRBV21-1 is classified as a pseudogene. This CDR3 is 15 amino acids long. CDR3 sequence reads: CASSKTRDMGEKLFF. DNA for the CDR3: TGTGCCAGCAGCAAAACCCGGGACATGGGTGAAAAACTGTTTTTT.

V gene TRBV5-1 combines with J gene TRBJ1-4, with a tentative D call TRBD1 (6 bases). Germline V CDR1 and CDR2: SGHRS, YFSETQ. V shed 0 bases and J shed 1 base, with 10 bases lying between them. The CDR3 consists of 16 residues. The CDR3 reads CASSLGQQGTNEKLFF. CDR3 nucleotide sequence: TGCGCCAGCAGCTTGGGTCAACAGGGAACTAATGAAAAACTGTTTTTT.

The rearrangement joins TRBV28 to TRBJ1-6; 9 bases line up with TRBD1. Trimming cost V 6 bases and J 3 bases; bases outside gene matches: 9. This CDR3 spans 17 amino acids. Per germline, CDR1 MDHEN and CDR2 SYDVKM. CDR3: CASSPTGGKNYNSPLHF. CDR3 DNA sequence: TGTGCCAGCAGCCCAACAGGGGGCAAAAACTATAATTCACCCCTCCACTTT.

The chain has TRBV10-3 and TRBJ2-5, with D perhaps matching TRBD2 (5 bases). Germline V gives CDR1 ENHRY, CDR2 SYGVKD. The CDR3 spans 14 residues. V shed 0 bases and J shed 5 bases, with 10 bases lying between them. CDR3 residues: CAISESRVGETQYF. CDR3 DNA sequence: TGTGCCATCAGTGAGTCGAGGGTAGGGGAGACCCAGTACTTC.

The chain carries TRBV27 and TRBJ1-5; TRBD1 matches at 8 bases. Unmatched junction bases numbered 8, after V lost 6 bases and J lost 4 bases. The CDR3 has 15 residues. Germline V gene data show CDR1 as MNHEY and CDR2 as SMNVEV (reference sequence). The CDR3 sequence is CASRETGARNQPQHF. CDR3 in DNA: TGTGCCAGCAGAGAGACAGGGGCGAGAAATCAGCCCCAGCATTTT.

In this sample, this clone turned up a few times. The junction departs from the called germline gene at one end, perhaps through a read error. The rearrangement links TRBV7-7 to TRBJ2-5; TRBD2 matches at 9 bases. This CDR3 is built from 16 residues. Germline lookup yields CDR1 SSHAT and CDR2 FNYEAQ (reference sequence). The CDR3 here is CASSLGVAGDKETQYF. The CDR3 DNA sequence: TGTGCTAGCAGCTTAGGGGTAGCGGGGGACAAAGAGACCCAGTACTTC.

In nucleotides, the CDR3 is TGTGCCAGCAGCTTGTTAGGGGCAGGGCAGCCCCAGCATTTT. Translating gives CASSLLGAGQPQHF. J is TRBJ1-5 and V is TRBV5-6, with D possibly TRBD1 on 5 matching bases. CDR1 and CDR2 from the germline V gene are SGHDT and YYEEEE. The V and J ends lost 1 base and 7 bases respectively, with 12 bases between them. There are 14 residues in the CDR3. The variable domain in full, with the rest retrieved from reference TRBV5-6 and TRBJ1-5, is DAGVTQSPTHLIKTRGQQVTLRCSPKSGHDTVSWYQQALGQGPQFIFQYYEEEERQRGNFPDRFSGHQFPNYSSELNVNALLLGDSALYLCASSLLGAGQPQHFGDGTRLSIL.

The chain links TRBV19 to TRBJ1-6; no firm D call. The V end lost 6 bases, the J end lost 7 bases, and 13 bases lay between the germline ends. The CDR3 totals 14 residues. Germline V CDR1 and CDR2: LNHDA, SQIVND (reference sequence). Here the CDR3 DNA reads TGTGCCAGTAGAAAAACGGTGGGCAATTCACCCCTCCACTTT. Encoded protein: CASRKTVGNSPLHF.

This chain connects TRBV6-5 to TRBJ2-7, with D perhaps TRBD2 (5 bases). Germline V gene sequence: CDR1 MNHEY, CDR2 SVGAGI. Trimming took 10 bases from V and 3 from J, leaving 16 bases between them. The CDR3 runs 13 residues. The CDR3 protein is CATRGGLIYEQYF. The CDR3 DNA sequence: TGTGCCACCCGGGGTGGTTTGATCTACGAGCAGTACTTC.

The V gene is TRBV7-9, the J gene TRBJ2-2, with D perhaps matching TRBD1 (6 bases). In germline, CDR1 is SEHNR, CDR2 FQNEAQ (reference sequence). The V gene lost 2 bases and the J gene lost 0 bases, with 10 bases spanning the gap. The CDR3 length is 16 residues. CDR3 amino acids: CASSLMGTPNTGELFF. CDR3 bases: TGTGCCAGCAGCTTAATGGGGACACCGAACACCGGGGAGCTGTTTTTT. The full variable domain, rest sourced from reference TRBV7-9 and TRBJ2-2, is DTGVSQNPRHKITKRGQNVTFRCDPISEHNRLYWYRQTLGQGPEFLTYFQNEAQLEKSRLLSDRFSAERPKGSFSTLEIQRTEQGDSAMYLCASSLMGTPNTGELFFGEGSRLTVL.